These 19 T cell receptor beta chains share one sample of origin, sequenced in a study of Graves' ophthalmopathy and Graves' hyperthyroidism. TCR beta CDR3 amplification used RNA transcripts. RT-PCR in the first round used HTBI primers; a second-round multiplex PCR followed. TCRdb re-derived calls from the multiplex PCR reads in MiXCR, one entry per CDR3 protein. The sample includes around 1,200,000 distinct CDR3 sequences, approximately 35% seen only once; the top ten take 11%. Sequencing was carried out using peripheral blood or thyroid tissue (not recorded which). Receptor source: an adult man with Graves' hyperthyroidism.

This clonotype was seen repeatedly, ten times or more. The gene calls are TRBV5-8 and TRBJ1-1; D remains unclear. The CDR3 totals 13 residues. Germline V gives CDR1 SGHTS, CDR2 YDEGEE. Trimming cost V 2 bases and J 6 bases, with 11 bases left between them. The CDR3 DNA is TGTGCCAGCAGCTTTCTGGGTGGTGCTGAAGCTTTCTTT. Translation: CASSFLGGAEAFF.

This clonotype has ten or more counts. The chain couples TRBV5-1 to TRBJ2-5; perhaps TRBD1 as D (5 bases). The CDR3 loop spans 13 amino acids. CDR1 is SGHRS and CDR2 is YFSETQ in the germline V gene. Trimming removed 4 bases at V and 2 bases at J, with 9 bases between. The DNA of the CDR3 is TGCGCCAGCAGCGGGGCAGAGCAAGAGACCCAGTACTTC. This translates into CASSGAEQETQYF.

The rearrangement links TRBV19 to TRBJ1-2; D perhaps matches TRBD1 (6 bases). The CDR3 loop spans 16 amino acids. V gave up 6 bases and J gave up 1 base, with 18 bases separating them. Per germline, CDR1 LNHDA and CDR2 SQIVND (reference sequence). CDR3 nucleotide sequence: TGTGCCAGTAGGACACTCCGGGACACCAATAACTATGGCTACACCTTC. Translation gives CASRTLRDTNNYGYTF.

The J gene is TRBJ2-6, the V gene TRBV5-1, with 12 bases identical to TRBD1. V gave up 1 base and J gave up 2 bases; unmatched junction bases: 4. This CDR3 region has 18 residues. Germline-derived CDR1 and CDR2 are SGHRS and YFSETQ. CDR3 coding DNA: TGCGCCAGCAGCTTGACCCGGGACAGGGGGCCTGGGGCCAACGTCCTGACTTTC. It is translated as CASSLTRDRGPGANVLTF.

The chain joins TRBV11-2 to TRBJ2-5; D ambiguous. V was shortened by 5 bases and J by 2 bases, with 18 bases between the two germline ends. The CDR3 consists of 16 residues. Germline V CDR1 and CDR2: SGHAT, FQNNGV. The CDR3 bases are TGTGCCAGCAGCAAAACCTTGGGTGTTGGACAAGAGACCCAGTACTTC. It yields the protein CASSKTLGVGQETQYF. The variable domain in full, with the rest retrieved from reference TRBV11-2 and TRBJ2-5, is EAGVAQSPRYKIIEKRQSVAFWCNPISGHATLYWYQQILGQGPKLLIQFQNNGVVDDSQLPKDRFSAERLKGVDSTLKIQPAKLEDSAVYLCASSKTLGVGQETQYFGPGTRLLVL.

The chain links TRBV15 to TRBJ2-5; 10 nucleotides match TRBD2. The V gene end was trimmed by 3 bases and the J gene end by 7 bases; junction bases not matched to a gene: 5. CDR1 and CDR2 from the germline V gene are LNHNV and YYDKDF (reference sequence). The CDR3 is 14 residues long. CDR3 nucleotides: TGTGCCACCAGCAGTAACAGCGGGAGGGGGACCCAGTACTTC. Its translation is CATSSNSGRGTQYF.

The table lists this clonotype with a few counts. The CDR3 spells CSARDVTGGSYEQYF. CDR3 sequence (DNA): TGCAGTGCTAGAGACGTGACAGGGGGGTCCTACGAGCAGTACTTC. The V gene is TRBV20-1, the J gene TRBJ2-7, with 9 bases matching TRBD1. CDR1 DFQATT and CDR2 SNEGSKA come from the germline V gene (reference sequence). J lost 1 base, V lost 0 bases, and 4 bases had no gene match. CDR3 length: 15 amino acids.

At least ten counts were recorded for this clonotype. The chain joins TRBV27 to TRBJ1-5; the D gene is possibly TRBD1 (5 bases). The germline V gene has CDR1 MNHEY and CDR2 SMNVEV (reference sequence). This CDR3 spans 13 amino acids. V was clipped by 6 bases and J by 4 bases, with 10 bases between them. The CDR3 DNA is TGTGCCAGCAGCCTGGGGGTAAATCAGCCCCAGCATTTT. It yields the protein CASSLGVNQPQHF.

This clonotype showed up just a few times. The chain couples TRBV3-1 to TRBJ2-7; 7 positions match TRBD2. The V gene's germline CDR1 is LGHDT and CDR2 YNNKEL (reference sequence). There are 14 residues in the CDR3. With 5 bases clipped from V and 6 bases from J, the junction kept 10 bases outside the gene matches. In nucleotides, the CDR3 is TGTGCCAGCAGCTCCGTCGGGCGGGGGATCGAGCAGTACTTC. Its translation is CASSSVGRGIEQYF.

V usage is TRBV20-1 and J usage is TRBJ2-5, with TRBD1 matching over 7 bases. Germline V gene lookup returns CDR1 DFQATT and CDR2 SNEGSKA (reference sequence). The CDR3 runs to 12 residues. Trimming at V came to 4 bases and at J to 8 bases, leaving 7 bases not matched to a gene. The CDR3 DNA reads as TGCAGTGCTAACAAGGGGACAGATACCCAGTACTTC. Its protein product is CSANKGTDTQYF.

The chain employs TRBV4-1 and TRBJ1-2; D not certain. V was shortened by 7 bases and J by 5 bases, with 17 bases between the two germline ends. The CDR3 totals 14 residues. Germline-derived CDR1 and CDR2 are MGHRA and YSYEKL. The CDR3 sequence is CASNPGGRNYGYTF. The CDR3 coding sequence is TGCGCCAGCAACCCTGGAGGCAGGAATTATGGCTACACCTTC.

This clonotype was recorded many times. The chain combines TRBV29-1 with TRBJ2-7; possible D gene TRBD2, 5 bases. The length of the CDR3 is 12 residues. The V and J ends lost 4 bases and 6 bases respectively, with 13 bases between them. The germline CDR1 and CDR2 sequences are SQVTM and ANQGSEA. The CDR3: CSVARVGSEQYF. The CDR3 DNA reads TGCAGCGTTGCGAGGGTAGGAAGCGAGCAGTACTTC.

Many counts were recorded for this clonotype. CDR3 region: CASSVGSRQPQHF. CDR3 nucleotide sequence: TGTGCCAGCAGTGTGGGATCGCGCCAGCCCCAGCATTTT. The rearrangement uses TRBV2 and TRBJ1-5; D is undetermined. This CDR3 has 13 residues. Trimming took 4 bases from V and 7 from J, leaving 11 bases between them. CDR1 is SNHLY and CDR2 is FYNNEI in the germline V gene.

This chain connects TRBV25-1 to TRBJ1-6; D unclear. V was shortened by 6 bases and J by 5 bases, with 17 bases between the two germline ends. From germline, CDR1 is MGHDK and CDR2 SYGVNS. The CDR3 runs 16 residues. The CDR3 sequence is CASSQRVPADNSPLHF. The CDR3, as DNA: TGTGCCAGCAGCCAGCGGGTTCCTGCGGATAATTCACCCCTCCACTTT.

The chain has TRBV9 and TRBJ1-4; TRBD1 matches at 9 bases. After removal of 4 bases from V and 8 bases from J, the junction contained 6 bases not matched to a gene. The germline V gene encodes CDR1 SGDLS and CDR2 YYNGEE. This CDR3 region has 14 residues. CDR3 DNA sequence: TGTGCCAGCAGCCACCGGGACAGGGACGAAAAACTGTTTTTT. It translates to CASSHRDRDEKLFF.

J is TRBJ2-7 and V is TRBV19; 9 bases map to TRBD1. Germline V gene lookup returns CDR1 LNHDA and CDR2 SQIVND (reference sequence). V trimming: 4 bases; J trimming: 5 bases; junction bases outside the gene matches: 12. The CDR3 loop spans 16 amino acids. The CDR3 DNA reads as TGTGCCAGTAGTACACGGACAGGGGCCGGAAGGAACGAGCAGTACTTC. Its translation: CASSTRTGAGRNEQYF.

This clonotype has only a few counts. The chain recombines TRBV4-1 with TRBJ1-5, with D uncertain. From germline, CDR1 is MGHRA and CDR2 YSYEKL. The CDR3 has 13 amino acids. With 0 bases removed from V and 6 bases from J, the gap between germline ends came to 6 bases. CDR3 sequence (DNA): TGCGCCAGCAGCCAAGATTTCGGTCAGCCCCAGCATTTT. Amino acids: CASSQDFGQPQHF.

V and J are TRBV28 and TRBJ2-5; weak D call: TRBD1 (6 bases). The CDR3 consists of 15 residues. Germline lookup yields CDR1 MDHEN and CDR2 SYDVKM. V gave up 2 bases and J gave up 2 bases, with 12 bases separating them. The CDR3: CASSLTRGLQETQYF. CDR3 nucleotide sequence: TGTGCCAGCAGTTTAACCAGGGGTTTACAAGAGACCCAGTACTTC.

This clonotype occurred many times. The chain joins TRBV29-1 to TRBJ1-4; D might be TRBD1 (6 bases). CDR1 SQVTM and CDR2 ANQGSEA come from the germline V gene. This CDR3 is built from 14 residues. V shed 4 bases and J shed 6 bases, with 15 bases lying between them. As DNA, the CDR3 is TGCAGCGTTGTCCTACAGGGTTCAGATGAAAAACTGTTTTTT. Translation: CSVVLQGSDEKLFF.